This TCR beta chain was observed in a study of T cell responses to AZD1222 COVID-19 vaccine. Clones were sequenced by immunoSEQ multiplex PCR, and TCRdb holds only the in-frame ones, with some missing. This sample yields around 50,000 clones, of which roughly 86% are seen a single time; around 15% belongs to the top ten. V was shortened by 4 bases and J by 0 bases, with 9 bases between the two germline ends. In germline, CDR1 is SQVTM, CDR2 ANQGSEA. The CDR3 loop spans 13 amino acids. The chain couples TRBV29-1 to TRBJ1-1, with D perhaps TRBD1 (5 bases). The sample consisted of peripheral blood, taken on day 0 of AZD1222 vaccination. The sequence came from an adult in good health. CDR3 region: CSVGTYMNTEAFF. The CDR3 DNA is TGCAGCGTTGGGACATACATGAACACTGAAGCTTTCTTT.